The rows below give T cell receptor beta chains drawn from one sample of a study of cytomegalovirus exposure and HLA in healthy donors. Profiled with immunoSEQ multiplex PCR; TCRdb holds only in-frame clones, not every one. Of about 170,000 clones listed, roughly 78% are singletons. What was sequenced was PBMCs. The receptor source for this set is a man in his forties in good health and CMV-seropositive. The CDR3 runs from the conserved cysteine through the conserved F or W. The order of the fields is J gene, V gene, clone size, D gene, CDR3 DNA, CDR3 protein. D genes are given only for firm matches. A row's size may be missing; if present it is once, few, many or a size class.

TRBJ1-2	TRBV9	NA	NA	TGTGCCAGCAGCGTAATGGGGAGGGTTGGTTATGGCTACACCTTC	CASSVMGRVGYGYTF
TRBJ1-5	TRBV7-2	NA	TRBD1	TGTGCCAGCAGCTCGGACAGGGGTCCTTTAGGTCAGCCCCAGCATTTT	CASSSDRGPLGQPQHF
TRBJ2-5	TRBV2	NA	NA	TGTGCCAGCAGTAGGGACTCGGGAGAGACCCAGTACTTC	CASSRDSGETQYF
TRBJ2-1	TRBV14	NA	TRBD2	TGTGCCAGCAGCCACCGGACTAGCGTTTTACACAATGAGCAGTTCTTC	CASSHRTSVLHNEQFF
TRBJ2-5	TRBV4-2	NA	TRBD2	TGTGCCAGCAGCCAGGATCTCGGACTAGCTCAAGAGACCCAGTACTTC	CASSQDLGLAQETQYF
TRBJ2-7	TRBV7-6	few	TRBD1	TGTGCCAGCAGCTTATTTACCGGGACAGGGATCGAGCAGTACTTC	CASSLFTGTGIEQYF
TRBJ1-4	TRBV5-6	NA	NA	TGTGCCAGCAGCCCCGAGACAGGAGACAATGAAAAACTGTTTTTT	CASSPETGDNEKLFF
TRBJ2-5	TRBV6-1	NA	NA	TGTGCCAGCAGTGAAGGCACCTTCGGACACGCGACACAAGAGACCCAGTACTTC	CASSEGTFGHATQETQYF
TRBJ1-1	TRBV29-1	NA	NA	TGCAGCGTTAGGGTCCAGGGGCAGACTGAAGCTTTCTTT	CSVRVQGQTEAFF
TRBJ2-3	TRBV19	few	TRBD2	TGTGCCAGTAGTATTAGCGGGGGTTTCACAGATACGCAGTATTTT	CASSISGGFTDTQYF
TRBJ2-1	TRBV6-6	NA	TRBD1	TGTGCCAGCAAGGGACAGACAGACTACAATGAGCAGTTCTTC	CASKGQTDYNEQFF
TRBJ1-2	TRBV10-2	NA	NA	TGCGCCAGCAGTGAGCCGAAGGGCCAGGGCTATGGCTACACCTTC	CASSEPKGQGYGYTF
TRBJ1-4	TRBV5-4	NA	NA	TGTGCCAGCAGCTTCGGGGGGCCTGGTGAAAAACTGTTTTTT	CASSFGGPGEKLFF
TRBJ1-1	TRBV5-4	NA	TRBD1	TGTGCCAGCAGAGGGACAGTCAACACTGAAGCTTTCTTT	CASRGTVNTEAFF
TRBJ1-1	TRBV4-2	once	NA	TGTGCCAGCAGCCAAGTTGCTAGGGAAGCTTTCTTT	CASSQVAREAFF
TRBJ1-2	TRBV10-1	NA	TRBD1	TGCGCCAGCAGCACCCACAGGGGGAAGGACTATGGCTACACCTTC	CASSTHRGKDYGYTF
TRBJ2-1	TRBV27	NA	TRBD1	TGTGCCGTCCGGGACAGATACAATGAGCAGTTCTTC	CAVRDRYNEQFF
TRBJ2-3	TRBV5-4	few	TRBD1	TGTGCCAGCAGCTGGGCAGGGGGCTGGGATACGCAGTATTTT	CASSWAGGWDTQYF
TRBJ1-2	TRBV4-3	NA	NA	TGCGCCAGCAGCCCGGAGGTTTCCCTTAACTATGGCTACACCTTC	CASSPEVSLNYGYTF
TRBJ1-2	TRBV6-1	NA	NA	TGTGCCAGCAGTGACTTAAGGGACTCCACCTTC	CASSDLRDSTF
TRBJ2-7	TRBV6-6	NA	TRBD1	TGTGCCAGCACTAAGAGGGACAGGGGGAGCGAGCAGTACTTC	CASTKRDRGSEQYF
TRBJ1-6	TRBV15	NA	TRBD1	TGTGCCACCAGCAGGGATCCGGGACAGGATTCACCCCTCCACTTT	CATSRDPGQDSPLHF
TRBJ1-1	TRBV7-2	NA	NA	TGTGCCAGCAGCTCGGACTTTCCGAGGGACACTGAAGCTTTCTTT	CASSSDFPRDTEAFF
TRBJ2-5	TRBV12-5	NA	TRBD2	TGTGCTAGTGGTTTCACCCTAGCGGGGGGGGTGGAGACCCAGTACTTC	CASGFTLAGGVETQYF
TRBJ1-1	TRBV5-4	few	NA	TGTGCCAGCAGCCCAGGTCTGGGGGGGAACACTGAAGCTTTCTTT	CASSPGLGGNTEAFF
TRBJ1-4	TRBV15	NA	TRBD1	TGTGCCACCAGCAGAGGGGGGACAGCGAATGAAAAACTGTTTTTT	CATSRGGTANEKLFF
TRBJ1-2	TRBV7-2	few	NA	TGTGCCAGCAGCTTTCTGGGAGGGGGGTATGGCTACACCTTC	CASSFLGGGYGYTF
TRBJ2-7	TRBV19	NA	TRBD1	TGTGCCAGTAGCCCCCGACAGGGGGGAGCCTACGAGCAGTACTTC	CASSPRQGGAYEQYF
TRBJ1-2	TRBV11-3	few	NA	TGTGCCAGCAGCTCCCGTAGTGGTGGTGGCTACACCTTC	CASSSRSGGGYTF
TRBJ2-7	TRBV4-1	NA	TRBD1	TGCGCCAGCAGCCAAGATGTAGGGACAGGGGTTAACGAGCAGTACTTC	CASSQDVGTGVNEQYF
TRBJ1-2	TRBV7-9	NA	TRBD1	TGTGCCAGCAGCTTAGACCTCGGGACAGGAGATTATGGCTACACCTTC	CASSLDLGTGDYGYTF
TRBJ2-7	TRBV30	once	TRBD1	TGTGCCTGGAAGAGACAGGGGACGAAGGACGAGCAGTACTTC	CAWKRQGTKDEQYF
TRBJ1-5	TRBV6-1	NA	NA	TGTGCCAGCGGGCCAGGCGGGGGAAGGGATCAGCCCCAGCATTTT	CASGPGGGRDQPQHF
TRBJ1-2	TRBV2	NA	NA	TGTGCCACCCGGCGCGGGGTAGGATCAACTACTAACTATGGCTACACCTTC	CATRRGVGSTTNYGYTF
TRBJ2-7	TRBV7-2	NA	NA	TGTGCCAGCAGCTTAGCCGGGACAACTGAGCAGTACTTC	CASSLAGTTEQYF
TRBJ1-2	TRBV29-1	NA	NA	TGCAGTTCGCAAGGGGGAGCAATGGATGGCTACACCTTC	CSSQGGAMDGYTF
TRBJ2-1	TRBV27	NA	TRBD1	TGTGCCAGCAGACCATGGACAGGGGAGTGGGATGAGCAGTTCTTC	CASRPWTGEWDEQFF
TRBJ2-2	TRBV6-6	NA	NA	TGTGCCAGCAGTTTTCCCAGGTCCTTTGAAACCGGGGAGCTGTTTTTT	CASSFPRSFETGELFF
TRBJ2-2	TRBV29-1	NA	NA	TGCAGCGTTGCGGGGACTTCGGGAAGCGGGGAGCTGTTTTTT	CSVAGTSGSGELFF
TRBJ2-2	TRBV7-3	NA	NA	TGTGCCAGCAGCTTAGAGTCCTCGAACACCGGGGAGCTGTTTTTT	CASSLESSNTGELFF